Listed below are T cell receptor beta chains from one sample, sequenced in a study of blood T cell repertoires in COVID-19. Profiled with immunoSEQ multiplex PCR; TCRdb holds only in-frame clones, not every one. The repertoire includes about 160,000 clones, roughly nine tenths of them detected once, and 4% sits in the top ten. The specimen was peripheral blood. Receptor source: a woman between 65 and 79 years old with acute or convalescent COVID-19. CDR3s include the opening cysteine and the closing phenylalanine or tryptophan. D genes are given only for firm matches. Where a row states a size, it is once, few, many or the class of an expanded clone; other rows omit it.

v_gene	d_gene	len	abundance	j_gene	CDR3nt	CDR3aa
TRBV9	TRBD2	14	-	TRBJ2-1	TGTGCCAGCAGCGGTAGCGGGAGGATGTATGAGCAGTTCTTC	CASSGSGRMYEQFF
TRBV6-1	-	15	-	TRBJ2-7	TGTGCCAGCAGTGAAATAGGTCTAGCTATGGGGGAGCAGTACTTC	CASSEIGLAMGEQYF
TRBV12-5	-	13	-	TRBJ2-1	TGTGCTAGTGGTTTGGTCCTCTACAATGAGCAGTTCTTC	CASGLVLYNEQFF
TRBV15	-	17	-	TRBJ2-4	TGTGCCACCAGCCCAATGAGGGGGCGGGGTGCCAAAAACATTCAGTACTTC	CATSPMRGRGAKNIQYF
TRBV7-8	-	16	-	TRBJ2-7	TGTGCCAGCAGCTTAGTCACGGGTAACCTCGACTACGAGCAGTACTTC	CASSLVTGNLDYEQYF
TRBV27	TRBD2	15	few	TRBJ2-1	TGTGCCAGCAGTACCGGGACTAGCGGATACAATGAGCAGTTCTTC	CASSTGTSGYNEQFF
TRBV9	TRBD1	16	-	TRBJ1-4	TGTGCCAGCAGCGTGAGACCAGGGGGCGCGTATGAAAAACTGTTTTTT	CASSVRPGGAYEKLFF
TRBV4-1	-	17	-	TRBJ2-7	TGCGCCAGCAGCCAAGATTCCCGGGGACACGGAGTGTACGAGCAGTACTTC	CASSQDSRGHGVYEQYF
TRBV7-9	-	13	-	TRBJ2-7	TGTGCCAGCAGCTTTGACAGTCCAGCCGAGCAGTACTTC	CASSFDSPAEQYF
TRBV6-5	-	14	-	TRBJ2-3	TGTGCCAGCTCGAGGGGACATAACACAGATACGCAGTATTTT	CASSRGHNTDTQYF
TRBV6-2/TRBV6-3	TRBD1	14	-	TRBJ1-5	TGTGCCAGCAGTAAACCGGGACAGAAACAGCCCCAGCATTTT	CASSKPGQKQPQHF
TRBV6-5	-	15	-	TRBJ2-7	TGTGCCAGCAGTTACTCATCCAGGGAAACTTACGAGCAGTACTTC	CASSYSSRETYEQYF
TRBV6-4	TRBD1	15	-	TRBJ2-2	TGTGCCAGCAGCCGGGACAGGGAGGTGTCCGGGGAGCTGTTTTTT	CASSRDREVSGELFF
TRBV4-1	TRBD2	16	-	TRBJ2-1	TGCGCCAGCAGCCAAGAGGTGGGTAGCGGGAGCAATGAGCAGTTCTTC	CASSQEVGSGSNEQFF
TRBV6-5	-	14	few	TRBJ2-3	TGTGCCAGCAAGGCAGCCAGGGGATTTGATACGCAGTATTTT	CASKAARGFDTQYF
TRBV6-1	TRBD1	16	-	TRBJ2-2	TGTGCCAGCAGTGCACAGGGGGCAGCGAACACCGGGGAGCTGTTTTTT	CASSAQGAANTGELFF
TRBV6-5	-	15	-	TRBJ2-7	TGTGCCAGCAGTTCCGTACTAGACTTCTTCCGCGAGCAGTACTTC	CASSSVLDFFREQYF
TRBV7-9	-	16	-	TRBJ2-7	TGTGCCAGCAGCTTAGCGGGGGGTACCCGGGGCTACGAGCAGTACTTC	CASSLAGGTRGYEQYF
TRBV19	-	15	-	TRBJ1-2	TGTGCCAGTAGTAGGACAGCAGACTCTAACTATGGCTACACCTTC	CASSRTADSNYGYTF
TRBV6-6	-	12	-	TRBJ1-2	TGTGCCAGCAGTTACCCCACACCAGGCTACACCTTC	CASSYPTPGYTF
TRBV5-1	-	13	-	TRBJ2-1	TGCGCCAGCAGCTTGGAGGGGCGGAATGAGCAGTTCTTC	CASSLEGRNEQFF
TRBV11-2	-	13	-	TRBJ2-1	TGTGCCAGCAGCTTAGACTTCTACAATGAGCAGTTCTTC	CASSLDFYNEQFF
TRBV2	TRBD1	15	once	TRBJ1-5	TGTGCCAGCAGGAAACAGGGGGGTAGCAATCAGCCCCAGCATTTT	CASRKQGGSNQPQHF
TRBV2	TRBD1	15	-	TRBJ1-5	TGTGCCAGCAGCCAGGACAGGGCTAGCAATCAGCCCCAGCATTTT	CASSQDRASNQPQHF
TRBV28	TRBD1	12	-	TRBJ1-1	TGTGCCAGCAGTACCCCGACAGGGCGAGCTTTCTTT	CASSTPTGRAFF
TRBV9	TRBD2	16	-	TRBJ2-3	TGTGCCAGCAGCGTAGAAACTAGCGAGGGCACAGATACGCAGTATTTT	CASSVETSEGTDTQYF
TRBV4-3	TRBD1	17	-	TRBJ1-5	TGCGCCAGCAGCCAAGAACCTTTGGACAGGGGAAATCAGCCCCAGCATTTT	CASSQEPLDRGNQPQHF
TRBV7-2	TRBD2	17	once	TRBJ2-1	TGTGCCAGCAGCAAAAGCGGGACTAGCGGGGGGGCGGATGAGCAGTTCTTC	CASSKSGTSGGADEQFF
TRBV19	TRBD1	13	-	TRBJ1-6	TGTGCCAGTAGTACTGACAGGGCCTCACCCCTCCACTTT	CASSTDRASPLHF
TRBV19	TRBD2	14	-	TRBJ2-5	TGTGCCAGTAGTATAGGAGCGGGGGCAGAGACCCAGTACTTC	CASSIGAGAETQYF
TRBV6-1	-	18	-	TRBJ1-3	TGTGCCAGCAGTGAATTTGCGTTACTGACTAGCTCTGGAAACACCATATATTTT	CASSEFALLTSSGNTIYF
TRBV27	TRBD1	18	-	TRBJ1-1	TGTGCCACCAGACCGTACTTTACAGGGGGTTTCGGGAACACTGAAGCTTTCTTT	CATRPYFTGGFGNTEAFF
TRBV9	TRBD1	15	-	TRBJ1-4	TGTGCCAGCAGCTCATCAGGGGGCCCTAATGAAAAACTGTTTTTT	CASSSSGGPNEKLFF
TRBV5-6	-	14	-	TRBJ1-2	TGTGCCAGCAGCTTGGCCGCGGCAGACTATGGCTACACCTTC	CASSLAAADYGYTF
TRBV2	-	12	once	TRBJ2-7	TGTGCCAGCAGGGTTACAGGGATGGAGCAGTACTTC	CASRVTGMEQYF
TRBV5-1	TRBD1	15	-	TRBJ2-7	TGCGCCAGCAGCTTGGGACAGGGGTCCCCCTACGAGCAGTACTTC	CASSLGQGSPYEQYF
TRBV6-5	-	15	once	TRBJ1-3	TGTGCCAGCAGCTCCTCGGGGTTCTCTGGAAACACCATATATTTT	CASSSSGFSGNTIYF
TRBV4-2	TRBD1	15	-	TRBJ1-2	TGTGCCAGCAGCCTACGGACAGGGGCTAACTATGGCTACACCTTC	CASSLRTGANYGYTF
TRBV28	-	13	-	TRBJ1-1	TGTGCCAGCACACCGGGACATTACACTGAAGCTTTCTTT	CASTPGHYTEAFF
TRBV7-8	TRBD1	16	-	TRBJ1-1	TGTGCCAGCAGCTTCGGGACAGGGGAGAGGGGAACTGAAGCTTTCTTT	CASSFGTGERGTEAFF
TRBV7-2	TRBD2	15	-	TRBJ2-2	TGTGCCAGCAGCCCGTCTAGCGGGAGGAATGGGGAGCTGTTTTTT	CASSPSSGRNGELFF
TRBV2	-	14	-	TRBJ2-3	TGTGCCAGCAGTGAAGGGCTGCGCACAGATACGCAGTATTTT	CASSEGLRTDTQYF
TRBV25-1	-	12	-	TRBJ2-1	TGTGCCAGCAGTGAATATCAACTAGATCCGGTCTTC	CASSEYQLDPVF
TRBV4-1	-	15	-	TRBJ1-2	TGCGCCAGCAGCCAAGATCGGGTGGGAGGGTATGGCTACACCTTC	CASSQDRVGGYGYTF
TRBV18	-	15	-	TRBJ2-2	TGTGCCAGCTCCCGCAGGGGTGGCGGCACCGGGGAGCTGTTTTTT	CASSRRGGGTGELFF
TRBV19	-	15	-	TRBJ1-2	TGTGCCAGTAGTATTAGTGTCAGGGGCGGCTATGGCTACACCTTC	CASSISVRGGYGYTF
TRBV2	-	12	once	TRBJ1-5	TGTGCCAGCAGTGACAGAAATCAGCCCCAGCATTTT	CASSDRNQPQHF
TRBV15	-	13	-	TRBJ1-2	TGTGCCACCAGCAGTCCTGATACACCTGGCTACACCTTC	CATSSPDTPGYTF
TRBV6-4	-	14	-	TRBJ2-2	TGTGCCAGCAGTGACTCAAGAGACACCGGGGAGCTGTTTTTT	CASSDSRDTGELFF
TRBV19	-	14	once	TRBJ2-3	TGTGCCAGTAGGCGGGGCGCTAGCACAGATACGCAGTATTTT	CASRRGASTDTQYF
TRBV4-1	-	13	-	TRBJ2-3	TGCGCCAGCAGCCAAAGGGGATTTGATACGCAGTATTTT	CASSQRGFDTQYF
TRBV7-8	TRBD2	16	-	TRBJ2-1	TGTGCCAGCAGCTTACTTGGCGGGAGTTTAAATAATGAGCAGTTCTTC	CASSLLGGSLNNEQFF
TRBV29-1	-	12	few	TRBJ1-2	TGCAGCGTTAATACAGGGTCCTATGGCTACACCTTC	CSVNTGSYGYTF